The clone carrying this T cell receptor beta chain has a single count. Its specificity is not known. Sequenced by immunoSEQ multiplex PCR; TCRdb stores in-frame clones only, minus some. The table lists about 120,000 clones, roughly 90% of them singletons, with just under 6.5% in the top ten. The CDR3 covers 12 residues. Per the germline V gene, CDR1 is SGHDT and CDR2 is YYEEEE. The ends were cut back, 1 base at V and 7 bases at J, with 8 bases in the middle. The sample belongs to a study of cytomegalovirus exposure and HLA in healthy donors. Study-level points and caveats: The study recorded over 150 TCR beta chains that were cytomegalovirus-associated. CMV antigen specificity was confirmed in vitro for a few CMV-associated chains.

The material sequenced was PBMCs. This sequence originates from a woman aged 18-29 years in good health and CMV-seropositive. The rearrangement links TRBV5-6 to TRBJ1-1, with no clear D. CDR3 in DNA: TGTGCCAGCAGCTTGCGGGGAAATGAAGCTTTCTTT. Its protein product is CASSLRGNEAFF.